This T cell receptor beta chain is from a study of vaccination and CD4 T cells after COVID-19. Study summary: The cells in question were stimulated using overlapping spike peptides derived from SARS-CoV-2, HCoV-NL63, HCoV-OC43 and HCoV-229E. Study results and caveats: From a median of about 20 to 40, SARS-CoV-2-reactive clonotypes increased, though not significantly.

Treatment described: roughly 11-day PBMC culture with coronavirus spike peptide pools or control peptides (ViraFEST assay). CD4+ T cells of the unexposed donor were collected before the COVID-19 pandemic (2011-2018). Regarding this clonotype: Its target is unknown.

Germline assignment: CDR1 SGHDN and CDR2 FVKESK. V shed 3 bases and J 7 bases; nucleotides not matched to a gene: 6. The CDR3 runs 15 residues. The assay that was used to sequence DNA from cultured CD4+ T cells was the Oncomine TCR Beta short-read assay. It was cultured CD4+ T cells from which genomic DNA was extracted. TCRdb called the PCR reads again in MiXCR, with one record for every CDR3 protein. The sample comprises 9,500 or so distinct CDR3 sequences, about 32% of which are singletons, and roughly 8% rests with the top ten. The source of this sequence is a human donor in good health. The sequencing input was CD4+ T cells from blood, cultured in vitro. This chain links TRBV14 with TRBJ2-2; TRBD2 agrees at 9 bases. The CDR3, as DNA: TGTGCCAGCAGCCAGGGACTAGCTAGATTCGGGGAGCTGTTTTTT. Amino acid sequence: CASSQGLARFGELFF.